Following are 26 T cell receptor beta chains from one sample sequenced in a study of monozygotic twins with inflammatory bowel disease (dated by TCRdb to the late 2010s). Library method: 5' RACE. The sample was run on an Illumina HiSeq 2500. The reads went through TCRdb reprocessing, and each CDR3 protein sequence gets one entry with no DNA. The table for this sample shows about 420,000 distinct CDR3 sequences. The ten largest clones represent approximately 2.3% of the sample. Material for sequencing was blood. The receptors were gathered from a human donor with ulcerative colitis or Crohn's disease, or a healthy co-twin of an affected twin (not recorded which).

This rearrangement joins TRBV5-1 to TRBJ2-7. Germline CDR1 and CDR2: SGHRS and YFSETQ. CDR3 length equals 13 residues. The CDR3 protein is CASSQDATYEQYF.

The chain carries TRBV7-9 and TRBJ2-5; TCRdb indicates TRBD2, and absent DNA this call remains unverified. The germline CDR1 and CDR2 sequences are SEHNR and FQNEAQ (reference sequence). The CDR3 runs 17 residues. The CDR3 here is CASSSPGLAGNPWTQYF.

The V and J genes are TRBV2 and TRBJ1-1; the TRBD1 assignment by TCRdb is unverifiable without DNA. Germline CDR1 reads SNHLY; CDR2 reads FYNNEI. This CDR3 comprises 13 residues. The CDR3 sequence is CASGDQGATEAFF. Combining the CDR3 with reference TRBV2 and TRBJ1-1 gives the whole variable domain EPEVTQTPSHQVTQMGQEVILRCVPISNHLYFYWYRQILGQKVEFLVSFYNNEISEKSEIFDDQFSVERPDGSNFTLKIRSTKLEDSAMYFCASGDQGATEAFFGQGTRLTVV.

This chain uses TRBV18 with TRBJ2-3. Germline V gives CDR1 KGHSH, CDR2 LQKENI. The CDR3 spans 13 residues. The CDR3 protein is CASSPDRLDTQYF.

This chain connects TRBV6-2 or TRBV6-3 to TRBJ1-1. From germline, CDR1 is MNHEY and CDR2 SVGEGT. The CDR3 extends over 13 amino acids. CDR3 amino acids: CASSYQAATEAFF.

The chain is built from TRBV14 and TRBJ1-6. Germline lookup yields CDR1 SGHDN and CDR2 FVKESK. The CDR3 is 13 amino acids. The CDR3 reads CASSQQDNSPLHF.

The V call is TRBV5-1, the J call TRBJ1-1; TCRdb indicates TRBD1, and absent DNA this call remains unverified. Germline CDR1 reads SGHRS; CDR2 reads YFSETQ. The CDR3 is 14 amino acids. The CDR3 sequence is CASRTGGGGAEAFF.

The chain links TRBV5-4 to TRBJ1-2; no DNA is available, so the TRBD1 call from TCRdb remains unchecked. The germline CDR1 and CDR2 sequences are SGHNT and YYREEE (reference sequence). The CDR3 runs 14 residues. CDR3 region: CASSLAGDLYGYTF.

This chain links TRBV6-2 or TRBV6-3 with TRBJ2-7; absent DNA, TCRdb's TRBD2 call cannot be checked. Germline CDR1 is MNHEY and CDR2 is SVGEGT. The CDR3 is 14 amino acids. CDR3 region: CASRGSGRAEEQYF.

The gene calls are TRBV5-1 and TRBJ2-5; the D gene TCRdb calls, TRBD2, cannot be checked with no DNA. CDR1 is SGHRS, CDR2 YFSETQ, per germline. The CDR3 is made up of 17 amino acids. The CDR3 here is CASSLVRTSGSGETQYF.

This chain joins TRBV20-1 and TRBJ2-1; checking the TCRdb D call of TRBD2 is not possible without DNA. The V gene's germline CDR1 is DFQATT and CDR2 SNEGSKA (reference sequence). The CDR3 spans 14 residues. CDR3 protein: CSASVSGLAQEQFF.

CDR3 region: CASSWERTSGSTDTQYF. This chain joins TRBV5-4 and TRBJ2-3; no DNA is available, so the TRBD2 call from TCRdb remains unchecked. Germline assignment: CDR1 SGHNT and CDR2 YYREEE (reference sequence). CDR3 length: 17 amino acids.

The rearrangement links TRBV5-1 to TRBJ2-1. Germline values: CDR1 SGHRS, CDR2 YFSETQ. This CDR3 has 14 residues. CDR3 region: CASSFEVSYNEQFF.

The chain employs TRBV10-3 and TRBJ1-4; the TCRdb call, TRBD1, lacks DNA for checking. The length of the CDR3 is 12 residues. The V gene's germline CDR1 is ENHRY and CDR2 SYGVKD. CDR3 sequence reads: CAIWDGFEKLFF.

This chain links TRBV5-1 with TRBJ1-2; the D call from TCRdb, TRBD1, cannot be confirmed without DNA. Germline V gene data show CDR1 as SGHRS and CDR2 as YFSETQ. The CDR3 contains 14 residues. CDR3 amino acids: CASSLGTGVVGYTF.

The chain carries TRBV7-2 and TRBJ1-1; the D call from TCRdb, TRBD1, cannot be confirmed without DNA. Looked up from germline, CDR1 is SGHTA and CDR2 is FQGNSA. This CDR3 has 15 amino acids. CDR3: CASSLLRDRGTEAFF.

The gene calls are TRBV5-5 and TRBJ2-5; TCRdb indicates TRBD1, and absent DNA this call remains unverified. CDR1 SGHKS and CDR2 YYEKEE come from the germline V gene (reference sequence). The CDR3 sequence is 18 residues long. Here the CDR3 reads CASSLGGTGFSARETQYF.

This chain connects TRBV12-3 or TRBV12-4 to TRBJ2-5. The CDR3 spans 15 residues. CDR3 amino acids: CASSFDEFLSETQYF.

This chain joins TRBV29-1 and TRBJ2-2; TCRdb proposes TRBD2, but this gene call is untestable without DNA. This CDR3 comprises 14 residues. The germline V gene encodes CDR1 SQVTM and CDR2 ANQGSEA. This CDR3 is CSAEGAGATGELFF.

The gene calls are TRBV3-1 and TRBJ2-5; TCRdb designates TRBD1, a call that cannot be tested without DNA. Germline V gene lookup returns CDR1 LGHDT and CDR2 YNNKEL (reference sequence). The CDR3 totals 19 residues. CDR3 sequence reads: CASSQDRGKRLPFLETQYF.

The rearrangement links TRBV12-3 or TRBV12-4 to TRBJ1-5; no DNA is available, so the TRBD1 call from TCRdb remains unchecked. There are 13 residues in the CDR3. The chain's CDR3 is CASSPQGDQPQHF.

This chain connects TRBV7-6 to TRBJ2-2. Looked up from germline, CDR1 is SGHVS and CDR2 is FNYEAQ. This CDR3 has 17 residues. The chain's CDR3 is CASSLHLGQPYTGELFF.

This sequence joins TRBV29-1 and TRBJ1-2. The CDR3 spans 14 residues. Germline V CDR1 and CDR2: SQVTM, ANQGSEA. This CDR3 reads CSVEDPGNFYGYTF. Using reference TRBV29-1 and TRBJ1-2 for the parts outside the CDR3, the full variable domain is SAVISQKPSRDICQRGTSLTIQCQVDSQVTMMFWYRQQPGQSLTLIATANQGSEATYESGFVIDKFPISRPNLTFSTLTVSNMSPEDSSIYLCSVEDPGNFYGYTFGSGTRLTVV.

This sequence joins TRBV7-9 and TRBJ2-7; TCRdb's D gene call, TRBD1, goes unchecked for lack of DNA. The length of the CDR3 is 16 residues. CDR1 SEHNR and CDR2 FQNEAQ come from the germline V gene (reference sequence). CDR3 amino acids: CASRSSIQGDRNEQYF.

The rearrangement uses TRBV5-1 and TRBJ2-3. Germline-derived CDR1 and CDR2 are SGHRS and YFSETQ. The CDR3 covers 15 residues. The CDR3 loop is CASSLGQLVPDTQYF.

The chain has TRBV6-4 and TRBJ1-1; the D call of TRBD1 rests on TCRdb alone, since no DNA is present to check it. CDR3 length equals 12 residues. Germline-derived CDR1 and CDR2 are MRHNA and SNTAGT. CDR3 region: CASSDSPGRAFF.